Each of the 18 T cell receptor beta chains below was sequenced from the same sample in a study of identifying expanded T cells in peripheral blood. Produced via immunoSEQ multiplex PCR; TCRdb's table is partial and in-frame only. The sample shows 60,000 to 80,000 clones, roughly 90% of them seen only once. Sequenced: blood. These receptors came from a person aged 18 to 75 in good health.

The chain recombines TRBV6-4 with TRBJ2-1, with D tentatively TRBD2 (5 bases). V shed 5 bases and J shed 0 bases, with 11 bases lying between them. Per the germline V gene, CDR1 is MRHNA and CDR2 is SNTAGT. The CDR3 sequence is 15 residues long. CDR3 coding DNA: TGTGCCAGCAGTCCCGGGGTAGCCTCCTACAATGAGCAGTTCTTC. Its translation is CASSPGVASYNEQFF.

J is TRBJ2-1 and V is TRBV10-3, with 10 positions matching TRBD2. The V and J ends lost 0 bases and 6 bases, in that order; junction bases with no gene match: 8. CDR3 size: 17 residues. Germline loops: CDR1 ENHRY, CDR2 SYGVKD. Written as DNA, the CDR3 is TGTGCCATCAGTGAGTCGGCCAGCGGGAGGGGTTCCAATGAGCAGTTCTTC. It is translated as CAISESASGRGSNEQFF.

V usage is TRBV30 and J usage is TRBJ2-3; a possible D gene is TRBD2 (6 bases). The ends were cut back, 5 bases at V and 0 bases at J, with 12 bases in the middle. Germline V gives CDR1 GTSNPN, CDR2 SVGIG (reference sequence). The CDR3 sequence is 14 residues long. The CDR3 sequence is CAWAMGGSTDTQYF. The CDR3 nucleotides read TGTGCCTGGGCGATGGGGGGTAGCACAGATACGCAGTATTTT.

This rearrangement joins TRBV6-5 to TRBJ1-2; D ambiguous. Germline V gene sequence: CDR1 MNHEY, CDR2 SVGAGI. This CDR3 spans 14 amino acids. With 4 bases removed from V and 2 bases from J, the gap between germline ends came to 11 bases. The CDR3 DNA reads as TGTGCCAGCAGTTTTCGACATGCGAACTATGGCTACACCTTC. Its protein is CASSFRHANYGYTF.

The CDR3 DNA is TGCGCCAGCAGCAGGGGACAGGGGGCTTACGAGCAGTACTTC. Translating it yields CASSRGQGAYEQYF. This chain joins TRBV5-1 and TRBJ2-7; 12 nucleotides align to TRBD1. Germline V gene sequence: CDR1 SGHRS, CDR2 YFSETQ. CDR3 size: 14 residues. V shed 4 bases, J shed 4 bases, and the junction held 3 bases outside the gene matches.

The J gene is TRBJ2-5, the V gene TRBV7-2; TRBD2 aligns across 8 bases. The CDR3 consists of 15 residues. In germline, CDR1 is SGHTA, CDR2 FQGNSA. J gave up 2 bases and V 5 bases, and 7 bases lay outside the gene matches. DNA of the CDR3: TGTGCCAGCAGCCAAAACGGGGGGGCGCAAGAGACCCAGTACTTC. The encoded protein is CASSQNGGAQETQYF. The full variable domain, completed using reference TRBV7-2 and TRBJ2-5, is GAGVSQSPSNKVTEKGKDVELRCDPISGHTALYWYRQSLGQGLEFLIYFQGNSAPDKSGLPSDRFSAERTGGSVSTLTIQRTQQEDSAVYLCASSQNGGAQETQYFGPGTRLLVL.

This chain uses TRBV5-5 with TRBJ2-5; no clear D. Germline lookup yields CDR1 SGHKS and CDR2 YYEKEE (reference sequence). There are 14 residues in the CDR3. V shed 3 bases and J shed 2 bases, with 11 bases lying between them. The CDR3 here is CASSSHLSQETQYF. CDR3 bases: TGTGCCAGCAGCTCCCACCTCTCACAAGAGACCCAGTACTTC.

V is TRBV28 and J is TRBJ2-7; D unresolved. The CDR3 spans 16 residues. Trimming left V 3 bases short and J 0 bases short, with 15 bases between. CDR1 is MDHEN and CDR2 is SYDVKM in the germline V gene. DNA for the CDR3: TGTGCCAGCAGTTTTGAGGTGGTCAGAGGCTCCTACGAGCAGTACTTC. It encodes CASSFEVVRGSYEQYF.

This clone was detected only a few times. The gene calls are TRBV5-4 and TRBJ2-3; D uncertain. Trimming stripped 0 bases from V and 2 bases from J, with 7 bases between. CDR3 length: 14 residues. Germline V gene data show CDR1 as SGHNT and CDR2 as YYREEE (reference sequence). The CDR3 here is CASSLGRNTDTQYF. CDR3 DNA: TGTGCCAGCAGCTTGGGCAGGAACACAGATACGCAGTATTTT.

This chain connects TRBV19 to TRBJ1-6; 7 bases map to TRBD1. Trimming cost V 4 bases and J 7 bases; bases outside gene matches: 4. The germline gives CDR1 LNHDA, CDR2 SQIVND (reference sequence). This CDR3 has 14 residues. CDR3 coding DNA: TGTGCCAGTAGTAAGGGACAGACGAATTCACCCCTCCACTTT. Protein sequence: CASSKGQTNSPLHF. Full variable domain (outside the CDR3, taken from reference TRBV19 and TRBJ1-6): DGGITQSPKYLFRKEGQNVTLSCEQNLNHDAMYWYRQDPGQGLRLIYYSQIVNDFQKGDIAEGYSVSREKKESFPLTVTSAQKNPTAFYLCASSKGQTNSPLHFGNGTRLTVT.

The chain employs TRBV7-6 and TRBJ2-5, with D possibly TRBD1 on 6 matching bases. The J call may not be correct, given that the DNA end is closer to TRBJ2-7. Germline loops: CDR1 SGHVS, CDR2 FNYEAQ. This CDR3 has 15 amino acids. As DNA, the CDR3 is TGTGCCAGCAGCTTAGTGGCCAGGGGAAACTACGAGCAGTACTTC. Translation: CASSLVARGNYEQYF.

The V gene is TRBV11-3, the J gene TRBJ1-1; D perhaps matches TRBD1 (5 bases). The CDR3 totals 14 residues. V gave up 3 bases and J gave up 3 bases, with 11 bases separating them. Germline assignment: CDR1 SGHNT and CDR2 YENEEA. For the CDR3, the DNA is TGTGCCAGCAGCTTGCAGGGAGGGGACACTGAAGCTTTCTTT. It yields the protein CASSLQGGDTEAFF.

The gene calls are TRBV7-8 and TRBJ2-7; 7 nucleotides align to TRBD1. V was clipped by 5 bases and J by 3 bases; unmatched bases: 7. The germline V gene encodes CDR1 SGHVS and CDR2 FQNEAQ. CDR3 size: 14 residues. The CDR3 loop is CASSKPGQIYEQYF. CDR3 in DNA: TGTGCCAGCAGCAAACCGGGACAGATCTACGAGCAGTACTTC.

V and J are TRBV9 and TRBJ2-3; 9 positions agree with TRBD2. CDR3 length equals 14 residues. The junction had 4 bases not matched to a gene; V was cut back by 2 bases and J by 6 bases. The germline V gene encodes CDR1 SGDLS and CDR2 YYNGEE. CDR3 in amino acids: CASSVAGGLDTQYF. The CDR3 coding sequence is TGTGCCAGCAGCGTGGCGGGAGGGCTTGATACGCAGTATTTT.

The chain combines TRBV5-4 with TRBJ2-7, with 8 bases identical to TRBD1. V gave up 3 bases and J gave up 3 bases; unmatched junction bases: 2. CDR3 length equals 13 residues. CDR1 SGHNT and CDR2 YYREEE come from the germline V gene (reference sequence). The CDR3 sequence: CASSSGQGYEQYF. The CDR3 DNA sequence: TGTGCCAGCAGCTCAGGACAGGGCTACGAGCAGTACTTC.

The gene calls are TRBV5-4 and TRBJ1-2, with 9 bases fitting TRBD1. CDR1 is SGHNT and CDR2 is YYREEE in the germline V gene (reference sequence). V shed 0 bases and J 7 bases; nucleotides not matched to a gene: 4. This CDR3 region has 14 residues. The CDR3: CASSLGQGDSGYTF. As DNA, the CDR3 is TGTGCCAGCAGCTTGGGACAGGGGGATTCTGGCTACACCTTC.

With respect to this clone: At the DNA level, this CDR3 is encoded by other sequences in the same sample as well. The chain carries TRBV7-2 and TRBJ2-1, with unresolved D. CDR3 size: 11 residues. Trimming stripped 1 base from V and 6 bases from J, with 1 base between. Germline V CDR1 and CDR2: SGHTA, FQGNSA. The CDR3 reads CASSLVNEQFF. CDR3 bases: TGTGCCAGCAGCTTAGTCAATGAGCAGTTCTTC.

The genes are TRBV7-8 and TRBJ2-7; D call uncertain. This CDR3 spans 12 amino acids. Germline-derived CDR1 and CDR2 are SGHVS and FQNEAQ. Trimming shortened V by 4 bases and J by 3 bases, and 7 bases separated the two germline ends. The CDR3 bases are TGTGCCAGCAGCTCCCCGGTCTACGAGCAGTACTTC. Protein product: CASSSPVYEQYF.